The 17 T cell receptor beta chains in this list originate from one sample, sequenced in a study of cytomegalovirus exposure and HLA in healthy donors. With 60 Vbeta and 13 Jbeta primers, the PCR was carried out. The assay was immunoSEQ multiplex PCR, and TCRdb's table has in-frame clones only and misses some. The table has about 140,000 clones, about 84% seen once. Sequencing was carried out using PBMCs. These receptors were obtained from a man aged 50 or older in good health and CMV-seronegative.

The chain is built from TRBV19 and TRBJ1-3; D gene uncertain. Trimming cost V 3 bases and J 0 bases, with 9 bases left between them. The V gene's germline CDR1 is LNHDA and CDR2 SQIVND (reference sequence). CDR3 size: 15 residues. DNA for the CDR3: TGTGCCAGTAGTATCGAAACAGCCTCTGGAAACACCATATATTTT. This codes for CASSIETASGNTIYF. Looking up the rest from reference TRBV19 and TRBJ1-3 gives the full variable domain: DGGITQSPKYLFRKEGQNVTLSCEQNLNHDAMYWYRQDPGQGLRLIYYSQIVNDFQKGDIAEGYSVSREKKESFPLTVTSAQKNPTAFYLCASSIETASGNTIYFGEGSWLTVV.

The gene calls are TRBV28 and TRBJ1-5; weak D call: TRBD1 (6 bases). Germline V gene sequence: CDR1 MDHEN, CDR2 SYDVKM. The CDR3 loop spans 14 amino acids. The V end lost 5 bases, the J end lost 4 bases, and 12 bases lay between the germline ends. The CDR3 reads CASSAGVSNQPQHF. For the CDR3, the DNA is TGTGCCAGCAGTGCAGGGGTTTCTAATCAGCCCCAGCATTTT.

The rearrangement links TRBV6-1 to TRBJ1-1; TRBD1 matches 9 bases. The CDR3 consists of 14 residues. V lost 4 bases, J lost 4 bases, and 4 bases stayed unmatched. Germline loops: CDR1 MNHNS, CDR2 SASEGT. In DNA form, the CDR3 reads TGTGCCAGCAGTGCGGGACAGGGTGGCACTGAAGCTTTCTTT. Amino acid sequence: CASSAGQGGTEAFF.

The V call is TRBV19, the J call TRBJ1-4, with 11 bases matching TRBD1. Germline V gives CDR1 LNHDA, CDR2 SQIVND (reference sequence). Unmatched junction bases numbered 10, after V lost 9 bases and J lost 4 bases. The CDR3 contains 16 residues. The CDR3 loop is CASVTRGTGGNEKLFF. As DNA, the CDR3 is TGTGCCAGCGTCACGCGAGGGACAGGGGGTAATGAAAAACTGTTTTTT.

A single count supports this clone. The gene calls are TRBV7-6 and TRBJ2-5; 9 bases are a match to TRBD1. The J call may not be correct, given that the DNA end is closer to TRBJ2-7. The germline V gene encodes CDR1 SGHVS and CDR2 FNYEAQ. The CDR3 runs 16 residues. The CDR3 DNA sequence: TGTGCCAGCAGCTTACGACGGGACAGGGACTCCTACGAGCAGTACTTC. Its translation is CASSLRRDRDSYEQYF.

This chain links TRBV19 with TRBJ2-5; D is possibly TRBD2 (5 bases). Germline CDR1 and CDR2: LNHDA and SQIVND (reference sequence). This CDR3 spans 13 amino acids. V lost 8 bases to trimming and J lost 7 bases, with 17 bases between them. CDR3 DNA: TGTGCCAGTTCGGACGTGACAAGCGGGACCCAGTACTTC. Amino acid sequence: CASSDVTSGTQYF.

The rearrangement joins TRBV12-5 to TRBJ2-7; tentative D call: TRBD1 (6 bases). CDR3 size: 18 residues. Germline assignment: CDR1 LGHNT and CDR2 FRNRAP. Trimming removed 9 bases at V and 6 bases at J, with 33 bases between. As DNA, the CDR3 is TGTGCTAGCTGTCCAAGTGGTTTGCAGGGGACAAGGGCTAGCGAGCAGTACTTC. The encoded protein is CASCPSGLQGTRASEQYF.

This clone ranks as medium-sized (0.01 to 0.1%). The chain couples TRBV19 to TRBJ1-1; 7 nucleotides line up with TRBD1. Trimming removed 5 bases from V and 6 bases from J; junction bases left unmatched: 12. Germline V gene data show CDR1 as LNHDA and CDR2 as SQIVND (reference sequence). The CDR3 has 15 residues. The CDR3 protein is CASSPTGALQAEAFF. CDR3 DNA: TGTGCCAGTAGTCCCACAGGGGCCCTCCAGGCTGAAGCTTTCTTT.

The chain links TRBV14 to TRBJ1-2; perhaps TRBD1 as D (5 bases). This CDR3 has 14 amino acids. Trimming left V 5 bases short and J 4 bases short, with 14 bases between. The germline V gene encodes CDR1 SGHDN and CDR2 FVKESK. The CDR3 spells CASSSQRGRYGYTF. DNA of the CDR3: TGTGCCAGCAGCTCACAAAGGGGTCGCTATGGCTACACCTTC. The full variable domain, its missing parts supplied by reference TRBV14 and TRBJ1-2, is EAGVTQFPSHSVIEKGQTVTLRCDPISGHDNLYWYRRVMGKEIKFLLHFVKESKQDESGMPNNRFLAERTGGTYSTLKVQPAELEDSGVYFCASSSQRGRYGYTFGSGTRLTVV.

The CDR3 spells CASSPLTSGRGTGELFF. The CDR3, as DNA: TGTGCCAGCAGCCCGCTGACTAGCGGGAGGGGCACCGGGGAGCTGTTTTTT. This chain uses TRBV5-4 with TRBJ2-2; TRBD2 matches 14 bases. CDR3 size: 17 residues. V was clipped by 4 bases and J by 4 bases; unmatched bases: 6. Germline V CDR1 and CDR2: SGHNT, YYREEE (reference sequence).

The chain combines TRBV21-1 with TRBJ1-5; the DNA was not compared with TRBD1, the D call given in the table. TRBV21-1 is a pseudogene segment. This CDR3 comprises 13 residues. CDR3 loop: CASRKQGHQPQHF. In DNA form, the CDR3 reads TGTGCCAGCAGAAAACAGGGGCATCAGCCCCAGCATTTT.

The chain joins TRBV7-2 to TRBJ2-3; 13 nucleotides match TRBD2. From germline, CDR1 is SGHTA and CDR2 FQGNSA. The CDR3 consists of 17 residues. V shed 5 bases, J shed 5 bases, and the junction held 10 bases outside the gene matches. The CDR3 loop is CASSPWTSGSAGDTQYF. CDR3 coding DNA: TGTGCCAGCAGCCCTTGGACTAGCGGGAGTGCCGGAGATACGCAGTATTTT.

J is TRBJ1-1 and V is TRBV6-5, with a tentative D call TRBD1 (5 bases). Germline CDR1 reads MNHEY; CDR2 reads SVGAGI. The CDR3 consists of 15 residues. The V and J ends lost 7 bases and 0 bases respectively, with 15 bases between them. The CDR3 sequence: CASNPGLGVNTEAFF. The CDR3 coding sequence is TGTGCCAGCAATCCAGGGCTTGGGGTGAACACTGAAGCTTTCTTT.

The gene calls are TRBV2 and TRBJ1-5; D is perhaps TRBD1 (5 bases). CDR1 and CDR2 (germline): SNHLY, FYNNEI. V lost 6 bases to trimming and J lost 4 bases, with 10 bases between them. The CDR3 length is 13 residues. The CDR3 here is CASRRDVNQPQHF. DNA for the CDR3: TGTGCCAGCAGGCGGGACGTGAATCAGCCCCAGCATTTT. The variable domain in full, with the rest retrieved from reference TRBV2 and TRBJ1-5, is EPEVTQTPSHQVTQMGQEVILRCVPISNHLYFYWYRQILGQKVEFLVSFYNNEISEKSEIFDDQFSVERPDGSNFTLKIRSTKLEDSAMYFCASRRDVNQPQHFGDGTRLSIL.

This chain uses TRBV6-6 with TRBJ1-5; 11 bases map to TRBD1. Looked up from germline, CDR1 is MNHNY and CDR2 is SVGAGI (reference sequence). The V segment lost 0 bases and the J segment 6 bases; nucleotides outside the gene matches: 1. The CDR3 has 15 amino acids. The CDR3 DNA follows: TGTGCCAGCAGTTACTCGGGACAGGGGGGTCAGCCCCAGCATTTT. The encoded protein is CASSYSGQGGQPQHF.

The chain combines TRBV19 with TRBJ1-5, with D perhaps TRBD1 (6 bases). The length of the CDR3 is 14 residues. The germline CDR1 and CDR2 sequences are LNHDA and SQIVND (reference sequence). V was trimmed by 9 bases and J by 0 bases, leaving 12 bases between them. CDR3 nucleotide sequence: TGTGCCAGCGGGACAATGAATAGCAATCAGCCCCAGCATTTT. Amino acid sequence: CASGTMNSNQPQHF.

This clone was detected a few times. The genes are TRBV2 and TRBJ2-7, with D perhaps matching TRBD1 (5 bases). V lost 0 bases to trimming and J lost 5 bases, with 23 bases between them. This CDR3 is built from 18 residues. Germline CDR1 and CDR2: SNHLY and FYNNEI. The CDR3 loop is CASSEATNKGPRIDEQYF. CDR3 coding DNA: TGTGCCAGCAGTGAAGCGACAAATAAGGGGCCCCGAATCGACGAGCAGTACTTC.